The subject of this entry is one T cell receptor beta chain. No cognate antigen has been identified for it. Base quality data are lacking; no much larger clone is found one base away. The immunoSEQ hsTCRB v3.0 assay was used at survey level resolution for TRB variable region sequencing. The targeted TRB sequencing depth was roughly 40,000-55,000 T-cell genomes per sample. An Illumina MiSeq with a v3 150-cycle kit was used to sequence the pooled TRB libraries. Processing in the source paper ran as follows. Analysis of repertoires was carried out in R inside a reproducible Nextflow workflow spanning QC, data transformation and analysis. Custom analyses were implemented in LymphoSeq2, an R package for AIRR-Seq data exploration. Several samples yielding fewer than 5000 total TRB sequences were excluded, leaving roughly 200 analyzed HIV repertoires. Among the 170 to 200 HIV repertoires that were kept, around 60 were collected before ART initiation and 120 to 140 were collected after ART initiation. Repertoires were downsampled to 5000 TRB nucleotide sequences, with summary statistics averaged over 100 downsampling iterations. The analysis kept only TRB sequences whose CDR3 regions were at least seven amino acids long. A Shannon entropy-derived clonality score and the Gini coefficient were used to measure diversity. In the repertoire networks, any two of the top 5000 CDR3 amino acid sequences were linked whenever the two sequences differed by an edit distance of one. Antigen specificity groups and MHC restriction were predicted for TRB CDR3 amino acid sequences with GLIPH2. Known CMV, EBV, HIV or tissue antigen associations were flagged by matching CDR3 amino acid sequences against VDJdb and McPAS-TCR. Pre-ART, post-ART and control groups were compared with Wilcoxon signed-rank tests and Holm-Bonferroni correction. Sourced from immuneACCESS, this table was stored by TCRdb with only in-frame sequences that have V and J called. A share of the clones is absent; for the studies checked, an unresolved V gene accounts for under half, and the remainder has no known explanation. V and J calls and clone size come straight from that table; D and trimming were deduced from the DNA. Here the sample has 20,000 to 25,000 clones; roughly 87% occur a single time. Together, the top ten hold 8% to 9.5% of the sample.

Participants were included only if at least one PBMC sample before ART initiation and at least two post-ART samples were available. Treatment was received in the United States of America by all participants with HIV. Cryopreserved samples of about 0.95-10 million PBMC were thawed and washed before DNA extraction. At the time of the earliest PBMC sample for each participant with HIV, ages ranged from 23 to 54 years. Each participant contributed PBMC samples from 1-4 timepoints before ART initiation and 2-8 timepoints after ART initiation, with a median of 7 samples. For every participant, serial HIV viral load, CD4+ T-cell count, ART history and demographic data were obtained. Genomic DNA was extracted from unsorted PBMC with a Qiagen kit on a QIAcube, processed in batches of 12 samples. This sample is part of a study of long-term antiretroviral therapy in people with HIV (dated by TCRdb to about 2022). With regard to the full study: Collection of the earliest samples took place about a decade ahead of the 2015 WHO recommendation for immediate ART, at a time when ART was typically delayed until CD4 counts fell. Whether ART initiation and durable HIV suppression were associated with changes in peripheral blood TRB repertoire composition and diversity was tested in a retrospective serial study. A total of over 150 cryopreserved PBMC samples came from 25 to 35 adults with confirmed HIV infection and were collected serially over a mean of roughly six years (range 1-12). Among the 30 to 35 participants with HIV, ten to twelve were female. Test extractions of a monoclonal T-cell line alongside 30 to 35 polyclonal samples showed no cross-contamination during QIAcube processing.

From a lookup of the germline V gene (reference sequence), CDR1 and CDR2 are MNHEY and SMNVEV. Trimming takes 2 bases from V and 3 bases from J, and the germline ends sit 11 bases apart. There are 14 amino acids in the CDR3, from cysteine to phenylalanine inclusive. The kept DNA is CDR3 alone, 42 bases in frame from the first base. The investigation overall reported the following: Expanded TRB clones identified before ART initiation dominated the repertoire at all time points, although this dominance fluctuated and declined in many PLHIV after ART. The samples span the years 2004 to 2017, and the ART regimens used at that time may not be as effective as current regimens. ART initiation was associated with a significant increase in TRB diversity, but diversity stayed significantly below transplant donor controls even after long-term ART. Because pre-ART samples had limited cell numbers, profiling was done on unsorted PBMC rather than on sorted CD4+ and CD8+ T cells. Since PBMC availability was limited, sequencing covered only the TCR beta chain, with no alpha chain pairing. CDR3 length ranges in HIV repertoires were narrower than in controls, and network structure suggested an antigen-experienced repertoire with only a slight naive shift after ART. Inferences about post-ART repertoire changes are limited because no data were available on ART adherence, viral resistance or therapy changes.

Recombination joined TRBV27 with TRBJ2-7; D gene: possibly TRBD1, on 5 matching bases. The sequencing used unsorted PBMCs, collected 0.2 years before starting antiretroviral therapy. The TCR comes from a man aged 18 to 29 with HIV. DNA sequence: TGTGCCAGCAGTTTACAGGGAAATAACTACGAGCAGTACTTC. It is translated as CASSLQGNNYEQYF.